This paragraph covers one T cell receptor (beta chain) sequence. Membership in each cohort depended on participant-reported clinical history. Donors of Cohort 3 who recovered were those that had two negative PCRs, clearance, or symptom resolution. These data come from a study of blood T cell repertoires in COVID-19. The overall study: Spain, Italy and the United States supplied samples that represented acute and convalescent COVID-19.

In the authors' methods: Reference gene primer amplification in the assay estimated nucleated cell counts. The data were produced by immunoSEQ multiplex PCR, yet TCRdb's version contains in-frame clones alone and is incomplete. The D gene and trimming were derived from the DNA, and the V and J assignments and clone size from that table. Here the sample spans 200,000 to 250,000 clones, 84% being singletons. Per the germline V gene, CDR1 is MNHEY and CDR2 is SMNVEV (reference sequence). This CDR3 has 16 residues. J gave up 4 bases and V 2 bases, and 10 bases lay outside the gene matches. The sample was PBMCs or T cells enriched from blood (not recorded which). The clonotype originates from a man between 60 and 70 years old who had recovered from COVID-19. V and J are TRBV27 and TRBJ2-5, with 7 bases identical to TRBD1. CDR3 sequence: CASSLGPDRVGETQYF. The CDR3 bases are TGTGCCAGCAGTTTAGGGCCCGACAGGGTAGGAGAGACCCAGTACTTC.